The 9 T cell receptor beta chains reported below all come from one sample, sequenced in a study of T cell changes during pregnancy in multiple sclerosis. Assay: immunoSEQ multiplex PCR; the TCRdb copy retains only in-frame clones and omits some. This table has tens of thousands of clones, 93% appearing once. The sequencing used CD8+ T cells from peripheral blood mononuclear cells, collected in the third trimester of pregnancy. These receptors originate from a female donor with multiple sclerosis, enrolled in a pregnancy study.

This chain links TRBV13 with TRBJ2-1; 13 bases line up with TRBD2. With 0 bases clipped from V and 4 bases from J, the junction kept 0 bases outside the gene matches. The CDR3 totals 16 residues. The germline CDR1 and CDR2 sequences are PRHDT and FYEKMQ (reference sequence). The CDR3 region is CASSLGLAGGYNEQFF. CDR3 sequence (DNA): TGTGCCAGCAGCTTAGGACTAGCGGGGGGGTACAATGAGCAGTTCTTC. Full variable domain (outside the CDR3, taken from reference TRBV13 and TRBJ2-1): AAGVIQSPRHLIKEKRETATLKCYPIPRHDTVYWYQQGPGQDPQFLISFYEKMQSDKGSIPDRFSAQQFSDYHSELNMSSLELGDSALYFCASSLGLAGGYNEQFFGPGTRLTVL.

The V and J genes are TRBV25-1 and TRBJ2-1, with 7 bases lining up with TRBD2. The CDR3 spans 14 residues. Germline V gives CDR1 MGHDK, CDR2 SYGVNS. J lost 8 bases, V lost 7 bases, and 11 bases had no gene match. The CDR3 region is CASMGGTPVDEQFF. The DNA of the CDR3 is TGTGCCAGCATGGGGGGGACGCCAGTGGATGAGCAGTTCTTC.

In DNA, the CDR3 is TGTGCCAGCAGCCTGGGACAGGGGAGGGCTGAAGCTTTCTTT. Protein: CASSLGQGRAEAFF. This chain connects TRBV7-8 to TRBJ1-1, with 10 bases matching TRBD1. Germline V CDR1 and CDR2: SGHVS, FQNEAQ. The CDR3 totals 14 residues. Trimming cost V 5 bases and J 6 bases; bases outside gene matches: 6. Based on the CDR3 plus reference TRBV7-8 and TRBJ1-1, the full variable domain is GAGVSQSPRYKVAKRGQDVALRCDPISGHVSLFWYQQALGQGPEFLTYFQNEAQLDKSGLPSDRFFAERPEGSVSTLKIQRTQQEDSAVYLCASSLGQGRAEAFFGQGTRLTVV.

The chain carries TRBV27 and TRBJ2-1; 13 nucleotides match TRBD2. J gave up 7 bases and V 5 bases, and 8 bases lay outside the gene matches. This CDR3 region has 16 residues. Germline V CDR1 and CDR2: MNHEY, SMNVEV (reference sequence). DNA for the CDR3: TGTGCCAGCAGTGACGGACTAGCGGGGGTATTTAATGAGCAGTTCTTC. Translating gives CASSDGLAGVFNEQFF.

CDR3 region: CATSSLGTSVYNEQFF. CDR3 coding DNA: TGTGCCACCAGCAGTCTCGGGACATCGGTCTACAATGAGCAGTTCTTC. The chain employs TRBV15 and TRBJ2-1; D is possibly TRBD1 (6 bases). This CDR3 has 16 amino acids. Trimming took off 3 bases at V and 3 bases at J, with 15 bases between the two ends. CDR1 LNHNV and CDR2 YYDKDF come from the germline V gene (reference sequence). The complete variable domain, with remaining parts taken from reference TRBV15 and TRBJ2-1, reads DAMVIQNPRYQVTQFGKPVTLSCSQTLNHNVMYWYQQKSSQAPKLLFHYYDKDFNNEADTPDNFQSRRPNTSFCFLDIRSPGLGDTAMYLCATSSLGTSVYNEQFFGPGTRLTVL.

The rearrangement uses TRBV13 and TRBJ2-3; the match to TRBD1 covers 10 bases. The CDR3 runs to 15 residues. The junction had 3 bases not matched to a gene; V was cut back by 0 bases and J by 6 bases. CDR1 and CDR2 (germline): PRHDT, FYEKMQ (reference sequence). The CDR3 bases are TGTGCCAGCAGCTTAGGAGACAGGGGGCTCGATACGCAGTATTTT. It specifies CASSLGDRGLDTQYF.

V usage is TRBV9 and J usage is TRBJ2-2; D unclear. Per the germline V gene, CDR1 is SGDLS and CDR2 is YYNGEE. V was shortened by 2 bases and J by 5 bases, with 4 bases between the two germline ends. The CDR3 sequence is 12 residues long. CDR3 coding DNA: TGTGCCAGCAGCGTCCTGACCGGGGAGCTGTTTTTT. Translating gives CASSVLTGELFF.

The V and J genes are TRBV11-2 and TRBJ1-1; D is ambiguous. The CDR3 consists of 12 residues. The V gene lost 7 bases and the J gene lost 4 bases, with 10 bases spanning the gap. CDR1 SGHAT and CDR2 FQNNGV come from the germline V gene. CDR3 sequence (DNA): TGTGCCAGCACCCCCCTTCTCACTGAAGCTTTCTTT. Its translation: CASTPLLTEAFF.

The chain combines TRBV27 with TRBJ1-6, with TRBD1 matching over 10 bases. In germline, CDR1 is MNHEY, CDR2 SMNVEV (reference sequence). The CDR3 is made up of 15 amino acids. Losses at the gene ends were 5 bases for V and 7 bases for J; bases not matched to a gene: 5. Here the CDR3 DNA reads TGTGCCAGCAGTCCTGGACAGGGGGGGAATTCACCCCTCCACTTT. Protein: CASSPGQGGNSPLHF.